This T cell receptor (beta chain) was documented in a study of low-dose radiotherapy and immunotherapy resistance in tumors. Study details: Dosing for Cohort 2 consisted of 1 Gy per fraction every two weeks, reaching a total of 13 Gy over 26 weeks. Patients were on oral aspirin 300 mg taken daily for four cycles from cycle 1 day 1.

The V gene's germline CDR1 is SNHLY and CDR2 FYNNEI. After removal of 2 bases from V and 0 bases from J, the junction contained 15 bases not matched to a gene. This CDR3 has 20 residues. Time point denoted: before trial treatment. Every donor's regimen consisted of nivolumab, ipilimumab, aspirin, low-dose cyclophosphamide and low-dose radiotherapy. First-strand cDNA used TRAV- and TRBV-specific primers, covering alpha and beta chains. Over approximately 20 PCR cycles, TCRs were amplified from a constant-region primer and V-primer adapter. By in vitro transcription, the isolated mRNA was amplified. TCRdb fed the reads into MiXCR, producing one record per CDR3 protein. The top ten clones hold 11% of a sample with over 70,000 distinct CDR3 sequences, around 32% of them seen once. This clonotype was seen repeatedly, ten times or more.

This material consisted of PBMCs, taken before treatment. The TCR originated in a female donor with ovarian cancer. The chain couples TRBV2 to TRBJ2-3; 9 bases match TRBD2. CDR3 protein: CASSEPGGILAGESTDTQYF. CDR3 bases: TGTGCCAGCAGTGAACCAGGGGGGATTTTAGCGGGGGAGAGCACAGATACGCAGTATTTT.